Below are 25 T cell receptor beta chains sequenced from a single sample in a study of T cells after somatic rescue of genetic block. Sequenced by immunoSEQ multiplex PCR; TCRdb stores in-frame clones only, minus some. The profile shows 67,000 or so clones, approximately 91% of them singletons. Sequenced material: peripheral blood mononuclear cells (PBMCs). The receptors shown here come from a man aged 25 to 45.

The chain recombines TRBV28 with TRBJ2-7; tentatively, D is TRBD1 (7 bases). Trimming removed 6 bases from V and 0 bases from J, with 12 bases in between. From germline, CDR1 is MDHEN and CDR2 SYDVKM. The length of the CDR3 is 14 residues. The CDR3 DNA reads TGTGCCAGCAGGTACAGGGGAGGCTCCTACGAGCAGTACTTC. Protein: CASRYRGGSYEQYF.

This CDR3 reads CASSRTGTSGYTF. The DNA of the CDR3 is TGTGCCAGCAGTCGGACCGGCACTAGCGGCTACACCTTC. V and J are TRBV27 and TRBJ1-2; no clear D gene. This CDR3 spans 13 amino acids. Trimming stripped 5 bases from V and 8 bases from J, with 15 bases between. CDR1 and CDR2 (germline): MNHEY, SMNVEV (reference sequence).

This sequence joins TRBV7-9 and TRBJ2-7, with D hard to call. This CDR3 has 13 residues. V shed 1 base and J shed 5 bases, with 9 bases lying between them. CDR1 SEHNR and CDR2 FQNEAQ come from the germline V gene (reference sequence). The CDR3 region has the DNA TGTGCCAGCAGCTTAGGAACAGCAGACGAGCAGTACTTC. Its protein is CASSLGTADEQYF. Combining the CDR3 with reference TRBV7-9 and TRBJ2-7 gives the whole variable domain DTGVSQNPRHKITKRGQNVTFRCDPISEHNRLYWYRQTLGQGPEFLTYFQNEAQLEKSRLLSDRFSAERPKGSFSTLEIQRTEQGDSAMYLCASSLGTADEQYFGPGTRLTVT.

The chain carries TRBV19 and TRBJ1-4, with TRBD1 matching 8 bases. The junction had 1 base not matched to a gene; V was cut back by 5 bases and J by 2 bases. This CDR3 region has 14 residues. Per the germline V gene, CDR1 is LNHDA and CDR2 is SQIVND (reference sequence). CDR3 sequence (DNA): TGTGCCAGTAGTGGGACAGGTACTAATGAAAAACTGTTTTTT. It specifies CASSGTGTNEKLFF.

This chain joins TRBV19 and TRBJ2-2, with a weak D call TRBD1 (5 bases). CDR3 length: 15 residues. In germline, CDR1 is LNHDA, CDR2 SQIVND (reference sequence). Trimming shortened V by 3 bases and J by 0 bases, and 8 bases separated the two germline ends. CDR3 amino acids: CASSMWTSNTGELFF. The CDR3 region has the DNA TGTGCCAGTAGTATGTGGACATCGAACACCGGGGAGCTGTTTTTT.

The chain carries TRBV5-5 and TRBJ1-5; 7 bases are shared with TRBD1. The V gene's germline CDR1 is SGHKS and CDR2 YYEKEE (reference sequence). The V gene end was trimmed by 0 bases and the J gene end by 8 bases; junction bases not matched to a gene: 8. The CDR3 is 15 residues long. CDR3 sequence reads: CASSLDGSGGKPQHF. CDR3 coding DNA: TGTGCCAGCAGCTTGGATGGCTCAGGGGGGAAGCCCCAGCATTTT.

This sequence joins TRBV7-8 and TRBJ1-6, with TRBD1 matching 10 bases. This CDR3 comprises 14 residues. Per germline, CDR1 SGHVS and CDR2 FQNEAQ. After removal of 5 bases from V and 9 bases from J, the junction contained 4 bases not matched to a gene. Written as DNA, the CDR3 is TGTGCCAGCAGCCCCCGACAGGGGGCTTCACCCCTCCACTTT. Protein product: CASSPRQGASPLHF. Full variable domain (remainder filled in from reference TRBV7-8 and TRBJ1-6): GAGVSQSPRYKVAKRGQDVALRCDPISGHVSLFWYQQALGQGPEFLTYFQNEAQLDKSGLPSDRFFAERPEGSVSTLKIQRTQQEDSAVYLCASSPRQGASPLHFGNGTRLTVT.

The CDR3 DNA follows: TGTGCCAGCAGCTTTTCAGGGGGCCTCTCCTACAATGAGCAGTTCTTC. Amino acids: CASSFSGGLSYNEQFF. The rearrangement links TRBV5-5 to TRBJ2-1; 8 bases fit TRBD1. Germline values: CDR1 SGHKS, CDR2 YYEKEE (reference sequence). CDR3 length: 16 residues. The trim removed 2 bases at V and 0 bases at J, leaving 4 bases unmatched.

About this clone: Other DNA sequences in this sample translate to the same CDR3. The V gene is TRBV18, the J gene TRBJ1-2; 7 bases line up with TRBD1. Germline V CDR1 and CDR2: KGHSH, LQKENI. The CDR3 extends over 14 amino acids. With 0 bases clipped from V and 5 bases from J, the junction kept 3 bases outside the gene matches. CDR3 loop: CASSPPGQTYGYTF. CDR3 in DNA: TGTGCCAGCTCACCACCGGGACAGACTTATGGCTACACCTTC.

J is TRBJ2-7 and V is TRBV28; D is perhaps TRBD2 (7 bases). The V gene lost 5 bases and the J gene lost 6 bases, with 17 bases spanning the gap. Germline assignment: CDR1 MDHEN and CDR2 SYDVKM. This CDR3 has 14 amino acids. The CDR3 bases are TGTGCCAGCAGTCTAGTTTCTAGGGGGGGCGAGCAGTACTTC. Protein: CASSLVSRGGEQYF. Full variable domain (outside the CDR3, taken from reference TRBV28 and TRBJ2-7): DVKVTQSSRYLVKRTGEKVFLECVQDMDHENMFWYRQDPGLGLRLIYFSYDVKMKEKGDIPEGYSVSREKKERFSLILESASTNQTSMYLCASSLVSRGGEQYFGPGTRLTVT.

The chain is built from TRBV2 and TRBJ2-7; 7 bases are shared with TRBD1. The germline V gene has CDR1 SNHLY and CDR2 FYNNEI. J gave up 3 bases and V 4 bases, and 3 bases lay outside the gene matches. The length of the CDR3 is 13 residues. The CDR3 sequence: CASSGPGGYEQYF. CDR3 nucleotide sequence: TGTGCCAGCAGTGGCCCAGGGGGCTACGAGCAGTACTTC. Full variable domain (outside the CDR3, taken from reference TRBV2 and TRBJ2-7): EPEVTQTPSHQVTQMGQEVILRCVPISNHLYFYWYRQILGQKVEFLVSFYNNEISEKSEIFDDQFSVERPDGSNFTLKIRSTKLEDSAMYFCASSGPGGYEQYFGPGTRLTVT.

This chain links TRBV2 with TRBJ1-5, with TRBD1 matching over 9 bases. Germline trimming cut 6 bases from V and 0 bases from J; bases unmatched to any gene: 12. The CDR3 extends over 18 amino acids. Germline loops: CDR1 SNHLY, CDR2 FYNNEI. DNA of the CDR3: TGTGCCAGCAGGGTAGCCGGGACAGGGTATCGTAGCAATCAGCCCCAGCATTTT. This sequence encodes CASRVAGTGYRSNQPQHF.

The V call is TRBV7-9, the J call TRBJ1-5; no clear D gene. The germline gives CDR1 SEHNR, CDR2 FQNEAQ (reference sequence). This CDR3 has 13 amino acids. V was trimmed by 2 bases and J by 6 bases, leaving 8 bases between them. The CDR3 spells CASSLSAVQPQHF. CDR3 nucleotide sequence: TGTGCCAGCAGCTTATCGGCTGTTCAGCCCCAGCATTTT.

Comment on this clone: The junction and the germline gene differ at one end; a read error may be behind it. The gene calls are TRBV7-7 and TRBJ2-1; no firm D call. There are 13 residues in the CDR3. Germline lookup yields CDR1 SSHAT and CDR2 FNYEAQ (reference sequence). CDR3 bases: TGTGCTAGCAGCTTAGCTCCGGCCAATGAGCAGTTCTTC. It codes for CASSLAPANEQFF.

V gene TRBV9 combines with J gene TRBJ2-1; 7 bases are shared with TRBD2. Germline V gene data show CDR1 as SGDLS and CDR2 as YYNGEE. V lost 4 bases, J lost 3 bases, and 10 bases stayed unmatched. The CDR3 sequence is 16 residues long. The chain's CDR3 is CASSPGPSGDYNEQFF. CDR3 coding DNA: TGTGCCAGCAGCCCGGGGCCTAGCGGAGACTACAATGAGCAGTTCTTC. Supplemented by reference TRBV9 and TRBJ2-1, the full variable domain reads DSGVTQTPKHLITATGQRVTLRCSPRSGDLSVYWYQQSLDQGLQFLIQYYNGEERAKGNILERFSAQQFPDLHSELNLSSLELGDSALYFCASSPGPSGDYNEQFFGPGTRLTVL.

This rearrangement joins TRBV2 to TRBJ1-4; D gene uncertain. CDR1 is SNHLY, CDR2 FYNNEI, per germline. The V gene lost 2 bases and the J gene lost 3 bases, with 10 bases spanning the gap. This CDR3 has 15 residues. The CDR3 loop reads CASSEQIKANEKLFF. The CDR3 DNA is TGTGCCAGCAGTGAACAAATTAAGGCTAATGAAAAACTGTTTTTT. Supplemented by reference TRBV2 and TRBJ1-4, the full variable domain reads EPEVTQTPSHQVTQMGQEVILRCVPISNHLYFYWYRQILGQKVEFLVSFYNNEISEKSEIFDDQFSVERPDGSNFTLKIRSTKLEDSAMYFCASSEQIKANEKLFFGSGTQLSVL.

V usage is TRBV6-5 and J usage is TRBJ2-5, with TRBD1 matching 8 bases. Germline V lookup: CDR1 MNHEY, CDR2 SVGAGI. The CDR3 runs 16 residues. J gave up 3 bases and V 4 bases, and 10 bases lay outside the gene matches. CDR3 sequence (DNA): TGTGCCAGCAGTTTGTTCCGGGACAGGATAAAAGAGACCCAGTACTTC. This translates into CASSLFRDRIKETQYF.

CDR3: CAVDYEQYF. DNA of the CDR3: TGTGCCGTTGACTACGAGCAGTACTTC. The gene calls are TRBV2 and TRBJ2-7, with unresolved D. V was shortened by 11 bases and J by 3 bases, with 5 bases between the two germline ends. Per the germline V gene, CDR1 is SNHLY and CDR2 is FYNNEI. The CDR3 spans 9 residues.

The chain couples TRBV19 to TRBJ2-6; 9 bases align to TRBD1. V trimming: 8 bases; J trimming: 5 bases; junction bases outside the gene matches: 7. The CDR3 has 15 amino acids. Germline CDR1 and CDR2: LNHDA and SQIVND (reference sequence). The CDR3 sequence is CASGQGTGWANVLTF. CDR3 sequence (DNA): TGTGCCAGTGGACAGGGGACAGGGTGGGCCAACGTCCTGACTTTC. Looking up the rest from reference TRBV19 and TRBJ2-6 gives the full variable domain: DGGITQSPKYLFRKEGQNVTLSCEQNLNHDAMYWYRQDPGQGLRLIYYSQIVNDFQKGDIAEGYSVSREKKESFPLTVTSAQKNPTAFYLCASGQGTGWANVLTFGAGSRLTVL.

This clone came up once. V and J are TRBV20-1 and TRBJ2-5, with D uncertain. Germline loops: CDR1 DFQATT, CDR2 SNEGSKA (reference sequence). This CDR3 contains 11 residues. Trimming removed 3 bases at V and 3 bases at J, with 5 bases between. CDR3 sequence (DNA): TGCAGTGCTAGCCAGGAAGAGACCCAGTACTTC. Translation gives CSASQEETQYF.

J is TRBJ2-1 and V is TRBV11-2; tentatively, D is TRBD1 (6 bases). Trimming took 5 bases from V and 3 from J, leaving 17 bases between them. Germline V lookup: CDR1 SGHAT, CDR2 FQNNGV. This CDR3 has 16 residues. For the CDR3, the DNA is TGTGCCAGCAGCCAAGGCAGGGGCGGTGTCTACAATGAGCAGTTCTTC. This codes for CASSQGRGGVYNEQFF.

V gene TRBV2 combines with J gene TRBJ1-6, with 9 bases aligning to TRBD1. Losses at the gene ends were 3 bases for V and 9 bases for J; bases not matched to a gene: 6. Germline CDR1 reads SNHLY; CDR2 reads FYNNEI. This CDR3 has 15 residues. CDR3 amino acids: CASSDGDRGISPLHF. CDR3 nucleotides: TGTGCCAGCAGTGACGGCGACAGGGGGATTTCACCCCTCCACTTT.

The chain employs TRBV5-1 and TRBJ1-1; TRBD1 is a possible D gene (5 bases). The CDR3 is 13 amino acids. Germline lookup yields CDR1 SGHRS and CDR2 YFSETQ. The V end lost 0 bases, the J end lost 6 bases, and 9 bases lay between the germline ends. CDR3 sequence reads: CASSLGQGSEAFF. DNA for the CDR3: TGCGCCAGCAGCTTGGGTCAGGGCTCTGAAGCTTTCTTT.

This clone was found once. V usage is TRBV11-3 and J usage is TRBJ1-1, with TRBD1 as a possible D gene (5 bases). Trimming pared 0 bases from V and 8 bases from J, leaving 10 bases between. CDR3 length equals 13 residues. CDR1 and CDR2 from the germline V gene are SGHNT and YENEEA. The CDR3 sequence: CASSLDGGEEAFF. Written as DNA, the CDR3 is TGTGCCAGCAGCTTAGATGGGGGGGAGGAAGCTTTCTTT.

This clone came up once. The chain joins TRBV18 to TRBJ2-3, with 7 bases lining up with TRBD2. J lost 4 bases, V lost 3 bases, and 7 bases had no gene match. The CDR3 spans 15 residues. Germline assignment: CDR1 KGHSH and CDR2 LQKENI. The CDR3 DNA reads as TGTGCCAGCTCACCGAGGGCGGGAGTGGCAGATACGCAGTATTTT. This encodes CASSPRAGVADTQYF.